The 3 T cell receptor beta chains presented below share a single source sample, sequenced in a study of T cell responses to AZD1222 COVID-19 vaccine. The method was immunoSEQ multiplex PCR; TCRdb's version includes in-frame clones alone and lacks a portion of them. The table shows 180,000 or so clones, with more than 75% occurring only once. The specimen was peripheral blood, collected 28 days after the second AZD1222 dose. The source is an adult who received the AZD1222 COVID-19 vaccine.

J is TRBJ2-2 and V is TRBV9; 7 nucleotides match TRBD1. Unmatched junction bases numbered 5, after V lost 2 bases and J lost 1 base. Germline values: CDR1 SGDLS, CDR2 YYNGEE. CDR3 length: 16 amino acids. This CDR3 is CASSVGGDRNTGELFF. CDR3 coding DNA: TGTGCCAGCAGCGTGGGTGGGGACAGGAACACCGGGGAGCTGTTTTTT. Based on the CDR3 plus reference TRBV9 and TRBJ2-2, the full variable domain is DSGVTQTPKHLITATGQRVTLRCSPRSGDLSVYWYQQSLDQGLQFLIQYYNGEERAKGNILERFSAQQFPDLHSELNLSSLELGDSALYFCASSVGGDRNTGELFFGEGSRLTVL.

The CDR3 DNA is TGCGCCAGCAGTCCGGGACTAGCGGACGAGCAGTACTTC. Translating it yields CASSPGLADEQYF. The chain employs TRBV5-1 and TRBJ2-7; 11 positions match TRBD2. This CDR3 contains 13 residues. Germline V gene sequence: CDR1 SGHRS, CDR2 YFSETQ. After removal of 5 bases from V and 5 bases from J, the junction contained 3 bases not matched to a gene.

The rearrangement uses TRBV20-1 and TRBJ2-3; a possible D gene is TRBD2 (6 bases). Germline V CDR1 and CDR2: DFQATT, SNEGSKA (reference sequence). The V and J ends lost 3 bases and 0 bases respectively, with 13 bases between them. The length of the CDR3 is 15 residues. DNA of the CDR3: TGCAGTGCTAGTATCTGGCGGGGAAGCACAGATACGCAGTATTTT. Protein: CSASIWRGSTDTQYF.